The T cell receptor beta chain described here comes from a study of technical replicates of blood from a handful of donors. This CDR3 contains 18 residues. The V gene's germline CDR1 is SGHVS and CDR2 FQNEAQ. V lost 5 bases, J lost 3 bases, and 16 bases stayed unmatched. TCRdb's table, derived via immunoSEQ multiplex PCR, lists solely in-frame clones and lacks some. The table has about 14,000 clones, around four fifths seen once. This chain joins TRBV7-8 and TRBJ1-5; 7 nucleotides agree with TRBD1. The receptor's source is a human donor in good health. Material for sequencing was PBMCs. The CDR3 loop reads CASSPHRAGGFNNQPQHF. The CDR3 DNA reads as TGTGCCAGCAGCCCGCATAGGGCAGGGGGATTTAACAATCAGCCCCAGCATTTT.